This T cell receptor beta chain is drawn from a study of T cell responses to AZD1222 COVID-19 vaccine. Whole-study findings and limits: Clonal diversity was possibly underestimated, and the donors were mostly white British, with more females.

Germline V lookup: CDR1 LGHDT, CDR2 YNNKEL (reference sequence). This CDR3 spans 15 amino acids. Trimming cost V 3 bases and J 3 bases, with 14 bases left between them. The table came from immunoSEQ multiplex PCR; TCRdb's copy has only in-frame clones and leaves some out. The table has around 160,000 clones, 92% seen once. In the case of this clone: Its antigen is not identified.

Sample: peripheral blood, taken 28 days after the second AZD1222 dose. The rearrangement joins TRBV3-1 (or the pseudogene TRBV3-2) to TRBJ1-2; D possibly corresponds to TRBD1 (6 bases). This TCR was recovered from an adult who received the AZD1222 COVID-19 vaccine. CDR3 sequence: CASSQTDRHYYGYTF. In DNA form, the CDR3 reads TGTGCCAGCAGCCAGACCGACAGGCACTACTATGGCTACACCTTC.